Reported below is one T cell receptor beta chain. This receptor's antigen is unknown. No base quality information exists; no much larger clone differs at one position. This sample is drawn from a study of blood T cell repertoires in COVID-19 (dated by TCRdb to between 2020 and 2021). Notes on the research overall: Collaborator samples came from the United States, Italy and Spain and covered acute and convalescent phases of COVID-19. The prospective study material was composed of cDNA or gDNA derived from T cells, B-cell-depleted T cells, or PBMCs. The dataset comprised deeply sampled blood TCRbeta repertoires from subjects exposed to, actively infected with, or recovered from COVID-19. The repertoires were released in a freely available public database meant as a resource for research on the immune response to SARS-CoV-2. The samples were drawn from the first 160 participants of the ongoing ImmuneRACE study and from more than 1,000 subjects provided by 6 global collaborators. A de-identified subject ID, COVID-19 status, age in years and sex were almost always included in the sample metadata. Where HLA class I and class II types were available, the types were taken from metadata supplied by the sample provider, not from assay-based typing.

Study-wide conclusions, independent of this receptor: The quantity of clinical and demographic metadata differed by source and by participant and was supplied without curation.

Participants in the prospective study were enrolled through a virtual design, were aged roughly 18 to 100 years, and lived in 20 to 30 United States geographic areas. In the prospective study, participants were assigned to cohorts based on the clinical history participants reported in a screening survey and a study questionnaire. Recovered participants in ImmuneRACE Cohort 3 were defined as having two consecutive negative NP/OP PCR tests, clearance from a healthcare professional, or resolution of symptoms. In the prospective study, whole blood, serum and a nasopharyngeal or oropharyngeal swab were collected from each participant by mobile phlebotomists. Participants in the prospective study had the option to provide additional blood draws and questionnaires over an approximately two-month period. Blood samples from the prospective study were shipped frozen or at room temperature prior to DNA extraction.

V is reduced by 8 bases and J by 2 bases, leaving a spacing of 13 bases between them. Taken from cysteine to phenylalanine, the CDR3 has 14 residues. CDR3 DNA only is kept here, 42 bases in frame from base 1. CDR1 and CDR2 were assigned from the germline V gene (reference sequence) as LNHNV and YYDKDF. TCRbeta CDR3 regions were amplified from genomic DNA using the immunoSEQ Assay, a bias-controlled multiplex PCR. Regarding the original processing steps: The number of nucleated cells in each sample was estimated from the amplification of reference gene primers within the assay. To quantify the absolute abundance of each unique TCRbeta CDR3 rearrangement, sequence reads were collapsed and filtered. For each sample, productive Simpson clonality was calculated by taking the square root of Simpson's diversity index across productive rearrangements. In its TCRdb copy, this immuneACCESS table keeps in-frame sequences only and misses some clones. Where compared with another copy, unresolved V genes explain less than half of these, and the others have no known cause. Clone size and V and J calls were adopted from that table, with D and trimming inferred from the DNA. This sample has around 450,000 clones in its table, and about 85% of those were observed once. The ten largest account for 0.7% of the sample.

Material for sequencing was PBMCs or T cells enriched from blood (not recorded which). This TCR derives from a woman under 30 who had recovered from COVID-19. This chain joins TRBV15 to TRBJ1-3; no D gene can be assigned with confidence. The CDR3 region: CATSVLYAGNTIYF. The bases read TGTGCCACCTCCGTCCTCTACGCTGGAAACACCATATATTTT.